A selection of T cell receptor beta chains follows, all from one sample in a study of T cells after yellow fever vaccination. Each CDR3 protein gets one entry after TCRdb re-called the 5' RACE reads with MiXCR. The table lists about 310,000 distinct CDR3 sequences, roughly 3.5% of them singletons, with 23% in the top ten. This sample comprised PBMCs, obtained on the day of the yellow fever booster vaccination. These receptors were obtained from a man aged 18 to 29 who received the YFV17D yellow fever vaccine. The CDR3 runs from the conserved cysteine through the conserved F or W. Each record gives: CDR3 length, clone size, D gene, J gene, V gene, CDR3 DNA, CDR3 protein. A D gene is named only where the DNA matches it firmly. The size field is filled for only some rows; it gives once, few, many or a size class.

17 many TRBD2 TRBJ2-5 TRBV5-6 TGTGCCAGCAGCTGGTTGGGATTAGCGGGCGGACAAGAGACCCAGTACTTC CASSWLGLAGGQETQYF
15 many NA TRBJ1-4 TRBV12-3/TRBV12-4 TGTGCCAGCAGCTTACAGGGACAAGTTGCCAAAAAACTGTTTTTT CASSLQGQVAKKLFF
13 many NA TRBJ1-1 TRBV20-1 TGCAGTGCTAGAGAGGACGGGTTCACTGAAGCTTTCTTT CSAREDGFTEAFF
16 few NA TRBJ1-1 TRBV19 TGTGCCAGTAGGCGGTTGCCACAGCCCATGAACACTGAAGCTTTCTTT CASRRLPQPMNTEAFF
13 NA NA TRBJ1-5 TRBV4-3 TGCGCCAGCAGCCAAGATACCCGGGGGCCCCAGCATTTT CASSQDTRGPQHF
15 NA NA TRBJ2-5 TRBV27 TGTGCCAGCAGTCTCTCCTACGCGACCCAAGAGACCCAGTACTTC CASSLSYATQETQYF
15 many TRBD2 TRBJ2-3 TRBV7-2 TGTGCCAGCAGCTGGGGCGGGGGGCGGCGTGCTACGCAGTATTTT CASSWGGGRRATQYF
15 NA NA TRBJ2-3 TRBV5-1 TGCGCCAGCAGCTCCCCGGAGACTAGCACAGATACGCAGTATTTT CASSSPETSTDTQYF
15 many NA TRBJ2-3 TRBV7-2 TGTGCCAGCAACCCGAGGGGGGGAAACACAGATACGCAGTATTTT CASNPRGGNTDTQYF
12 many NA TRBJ2-3 TRBV27 TGTGCCAGCGGACTTATCACAGATACGCAGTATTTT CASGLITDTQYF
15 NA NA TRBJ2-3 TRBV4-3 TGCGCCAGCAGCCAAGATGGAGTGGGGCTAGATACGCAGTATTTT CASSQDGVGLDTQYF
15 NA NA TRBJ2-3 TRBV6-5 TGTGCCACAGTCGGGAGCAGGCCTGGCACAGATACGCAGTATTTT CATVGSRPGTDTQYF
14 many TRBD1 TRBJ2-5 TRBV28 TGTGCCAGCAGTGCAGACAGGGGGCAAGAGACCCAGTACTTC CASSADRGQETQYF
16 few NA TRBJ2-1 TRBV18 TGTGCCAGCTCACCGCCGCTAGCGATTGGGTACAATGAGCAGTTCTTC CASSPPLAIGYNEQFF
11 NA NA TRBJ2-4 TRBV28 TGTGCCAGCATGCGGGAAAACATTCAGTACTTC CASMRENIQYF
16 NA NA TRBJ2-5 TRBV4-1 TGCGCCAGCAGCCAAGCGCGGGCGACAGCGCAAGAGACCCAGTACTTC CASSQARATAQETQYF
15 NA NA TRBJ2-3 TRBV24-1 TGTGCCACCAGTGACGGACCCGGACGCACAGATACGCAGTATTTT CATSDGPGRTDTQYF
15 many NA TRBJ1-5 TRBV7-2 TGTGCCAGCAGCTCGGCCGGGAGGGATTCCCAACCCCAGCATTTT CASSSAGRDSQPQHF
15 NA TRBD1 TRBJ1-1 TRBV18 TGTGCCAGCTCACCAAGGGGGACAGGGGACACTGAAGCTTTCTTT CASSPRGTGDTEAFF
13 many TRBD1 TRBJ2-7 TRBV18 TGTGCCAGCTCGTCCGGGACAGCCTACGAGCAGTACTTC CASSSGTAYEQYF
15 many NA TRBJ1-1 TRBV4-1 TGCGCCAGCAGCCAAGTAATCAGACGGAACACTGAAGCTTTCTTT CASSQVIRRNTEAFF
12 NA NA TRBJ1-3 TRBV29-1 TGCAGCGTTGTTGAGGCGGGGGACACCATATATTTT CSVVEAGDTIYF
15 few NA TRBJ1-3 TRBV9 TGTGCCAGCAGCGGGGGCCTCTCGGCGGGAAACACCATATATTTT CASSGGLSAGNTIYF
13 NA NA TRBJ1-1 TRBV7-8 TGTGCCAGCAGCTTAGACGGGGAGGTTGAAGCTTTCTTT CASSLDGEVEAFF